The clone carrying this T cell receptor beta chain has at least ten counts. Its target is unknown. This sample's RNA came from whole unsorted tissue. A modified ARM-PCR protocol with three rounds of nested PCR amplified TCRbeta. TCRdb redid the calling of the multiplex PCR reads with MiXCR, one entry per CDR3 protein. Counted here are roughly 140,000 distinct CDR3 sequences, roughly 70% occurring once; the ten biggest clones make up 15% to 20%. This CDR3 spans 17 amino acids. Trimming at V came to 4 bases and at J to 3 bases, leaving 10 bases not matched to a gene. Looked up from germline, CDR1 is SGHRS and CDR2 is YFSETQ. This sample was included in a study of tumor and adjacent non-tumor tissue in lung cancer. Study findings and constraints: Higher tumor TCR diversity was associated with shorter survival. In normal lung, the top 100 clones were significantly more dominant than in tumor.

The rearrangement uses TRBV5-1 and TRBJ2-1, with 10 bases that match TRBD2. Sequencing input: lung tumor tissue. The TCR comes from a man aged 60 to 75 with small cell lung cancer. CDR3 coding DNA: TGCGCCAGCAGCCAAAGAAGGGCTAGCGGGGGCTACAATGAGCAGTTCTTC. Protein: CASSQRRASGGYNEQFF.